This T cell receptor (beta chain) was captured by sequencing in a study of identical twins. On this clonotype itself: Its antigen is currently unknown.

The CDR3 spans 14 residues. Germline V gene sequence: CDR1 SQVTM, CDR2 ANQGSEA. Trimming cost V 6 bases and J 9 bases, with 20 bases left between them. In every case, the donor was a healthy Caucasian. It was template switching that added a universal primer site, and there were unique molecular identifiers on the cDNA. TCRdb redid the calling of the 5' RACE reads with MiXCR, one entry per CDR3 protein. The sample holds about 890,000 distinct CDR3 sequences; approximately 13% are singletons and the top ten take around 1.5%. The study's findings and limits: Insertions were fewer in abundant cord blood beta clonotypes, whereas memory repertoires showed none of this pattern. Possibly, invariant MAIT and iNKT cells partly confounded zero-insertion analyses.

These records were also assigned to another study, of yellow fever vaccine responses in identical twins.

The rearrangement links TRBV29-1 to TRBJ2-2; D assignment may be TRBD1 or TRBD2 (7 bases each). This receptor was obtained from a woman between 18 and 29 years old in good health. The sample was PBMCs. CDR3: CSVQGGSLTRELFF. In DNA form, the CDR3 reads TGCAGCGTCCAGGGGGGGTCGCTGACCAGGGAGCTGTTTTTT.